This T cell receptor (beta chain) was identified during a study of radiation and T cells in renal cell carcinoma. Broader study findings: Top tumor clonotypes rose in blood 2 weeks post-radiation, then contracted.

Trimming pared 3 bases from V and 0 bases from J, leaving 8 bases between. CDR3 length equals 14 residues. The germline CDR1 and CDR2 sequences are KGHSH and LQKENI. Time point reported: blood 2 weeks post-SBRT. Specified treatment: 15 Gy SBRT to primary tumor, nephrectomy 4 weeks later. Serial blood draws occurred at baseline and 2 and 4 weeks post-SBRT. The patient's renal cell carcinoma had clear cell pathology. Measured with immunoSEQ multiplex PCR; TCRdb has only the in-frame clones, and not every one. Counted here are around 130,000 clones, approximately 90% occurring once; the ten biggest clones make up 5.8%. A remark on this clone: Its antigen is unknown.

The material was blood, obtained from a patient whose treatment included radiotherapy and nephrectomy. V gene TRBV18 combines with J gene TRBJ1-1; no reliable D call. The TCR comes from a woman in her 70s with renal cell carcinoma. The CDR3 nucleotides read TGTGCCAGCTCACCCAGCCAAATGAACACTGAAGCTTTCTTT. Its protein is CASSPSQMNTEAFF. Full variable domain (remainder filled in from reference TRBV18 and TRBJ1-1): NAGVMQNPRHLVRRRGQEARLRCSPMKGHSHVYWYRQLPEEGLKFMVYLQKENIIDESGMPKERFSAEFPKEGPSILRIQQVVRGDSAAYFCASSPSQMNTEAFFGQGTRLTVV.